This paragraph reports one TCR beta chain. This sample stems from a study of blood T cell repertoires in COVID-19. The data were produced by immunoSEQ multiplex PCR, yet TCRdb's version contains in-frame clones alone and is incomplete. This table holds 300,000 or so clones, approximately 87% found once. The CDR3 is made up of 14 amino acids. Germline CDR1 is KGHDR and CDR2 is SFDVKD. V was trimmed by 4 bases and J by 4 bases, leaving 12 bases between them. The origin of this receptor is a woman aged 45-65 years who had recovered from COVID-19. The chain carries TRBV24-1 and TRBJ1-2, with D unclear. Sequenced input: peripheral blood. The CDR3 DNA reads TGTGCCACCAGTGACCCGAACAGAGCCTATGGCTACACCTTC. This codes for CATSDPNRAYGYTF.